Listed below are T cell receptor beta chains from one sample, sequenced in a study of CD8 T cells in Susac syndrome. Via MiXCR, TCRdb re-called the immunoSEQ multiplex PCR reads, giving one row per CDR3 protein. The sample includes roughly 400,000 distinct CDR3 sequences, around 85% of them seen just once. Sequences were obtained from CD8+ T cells from PBMCs. The source is a human donor with multiple sclerosis. Both conserved end residues are part of each CDR3. Fields, in order: CDR3 length, V gene, D gene, clone size, J gene, CDR3 DNA, CDR3 protein. D genes are given only for firm matches. Where a row states a size, it is once, few, many or the class of an expanded clone; other rows omit it.

16	TRBV4-1	-	once	TRBJ2-7	TGCGCCAGCAGCCTCGACCCGAGAACAGGGCTTGGCGAGCAGTACTTC	CASSLDPRTGLGEQYF
13	TRBV6-5	-	-	TRBJ2-7	TGTGCCAGCAGTTACGGGGGGCACTACGAGCAGTACTTC	CASSYGGHYEQYF
15	TRBV7-9	-	-	TRBJ2-2	TGTGCCAGCAGCTCCTCGGGCGAACCGACCGGGGAGCTGTTTTTT	CASSSSGEPTGELFF
16	TRBV5-1	-	-	TRBJ2-7	TGCGCCAGCAGCTCGCACGGGACGATCGACTCCTACGAGCAGTACTTC	CASSSHGTIDSYEQYF
12	TRBV7-6	-	-	TRBJ2-2	TGTGCCAGCAGCCCAGATATCGGGGAGCTGTTTTTT	CASSPDIGELFF
15	TRBV27	-	-	TRBJ1-2	TGTGCCAGCAGTTCCCACCGGGACACGAACTATGGCTACACCTTC	CASSSHRDTNYGYTF
14	TRBV27	-	-	TRBJ1-1	TGTGCCAGCAGTTCGACTTATCCGGGCACTGAAGCTTTCTTT	CASSSTYPGTEAFF
16	TRBV4-1	-	-	TRBJ2-7	TGCGCCAGCAGCCAAGATACGGCGGAACCTTCCTACGAGCAGTACTTC	CASSQDTAEPSYEQYF
15	TRBV7-9	-	-	TRBJ2-1	TGTGCCAGCAGCTCCGGTAATAGGGTTTACAATGAGCAGTTCTTC	CASSSGNRVYNEQFF
16	TRBV12-5	TRBD1	-	TRBJ2-2	TGTGCTAGTGGTTTACCTGGACAGGGCGACACCGGGGAGCTGTTTTTT	CASGLPGQGDTGELFF
14	TRBV2	-	-	TRBJ1-2	TGTGCCAGCAGTGAGAGGGGCCCTTCGTATGGCTACACCTTC	CASSERGPSYGYTF
15	TRBV7-9	TRBD1	-	TRBJ2-7	TGTGCCAGCAGCTCATACGGGACAGGGGGTTGGGAGCAGTACTTC	CASSSYGTGGWEQYF
15	TRBV21-1	-	once	TRBJ2-4	TGTGCCAGCAGCCTTCCCAGGGGGTCCAAAAACATTCAGTACTTC	CASSLPRGSKNIQYF
13	TRBV27	TRBD2	-	TRBJ2-1	TGTGCCAGCCAACCGGGAGGGCTACGTGAGCAGTTCTTC	CASQPGGLREQFF
11	TRBV7-9	-	-	TRBJ2-7	TGTGCCACAGACTTTGCCTACGAGCAGTACTTC	CATDFAYEQYF
14	TRBV30	TRBD1	-	TRBJ2-1	TGTGCCTGGAGTGAGTGGGACAGGGACAATGAGCAGTTCTTC	CAWSEWDRDNEQFF
13	TRBV29-1	-	-	TRBJ2-1	TGCAGCGTTGATTGGGGGTTAATTAATGAGCAGTTCTTC	CSVDWGLINEQFF
14	TRBV10-1	-	-	TRBJ1-2	TGCGCCAGCAGTGAGACCACAGGGAACTATGGCTACACCTTC	CASSETTGNYGYTF
15	TRBV29-1	-	-	TRBJ2-1	TGCAGCCTGATCTTAGCGGTTAGCTCCTACAATGAGCAGTTCTTC	CSLILAVSSYNEQFF
16	TRBV2	TRBD1	-	TRBJ2-4	TGTGCCAGCAGTGAGATCTCGTCAGGGGGTTCGGACATTCAGTACTTC	CASSEISSGGSDIQYF
13	TRBV4-1	-	-	TRBJ2-7	TGCGCCAGCAGCCAAGTCATAGCCTACGAGCAGTACTTC	CASSQVIAYEQYF
14	TRBV3-1	-	-	TRBJ2-2	TGTGCCAGCAGCCAGCTGTCCCTCAGCGGGGAGCTGTTTTTT	CASSQLSLSGELFF
16	TRBV30	TRBD2	-	TRBJ2-1	TGTGCCTGGAGTGCGACTAGCGGGTACCCTAACAATGAGCAGTTCTTC	CAWSATSGYPNNEQFF
15	TRBV7-6	-	-	TRBJ1-2	TGTGCCAGCAGCAACCTATTGACAGTTAACTATGGCTACACCTTC	CASSNLLTVNYGYTF